This T cell receptor beta chain was sequenced during a study of T cells of healthy individuals. Many counts were recorded for this clonotype. TCRdb fed the 5' RACE reads into MiXCR, producing one record per CDR3 protein. The sample yields tens of thousands of distinct CDR3 sequences, roughly 5% seen once. The V and J ends lost 2 bases and 2 bases respectively, with 11 bases between them. There are 14 residues in the CDR3. Germline lookup yields CDR1 SQVTM and CDR2 ANQGSEA. The TCR sequence derives from a female donor in good health. The chain combines TRBV29-1 with TRBJ2-3; a weak D match, TRBD1 (5 bases). The CDR3 bases are TGCAGCGTTGAACGCGACAGCCACACAGATACGCAGTATTTT. As protein: CSVERDSHTDTQYF.